A single sample gave rise to the 31 T cell receptor beta chains below, sequenced in a study of radiotherapy plus CTLA-4 blockade in lung cancer. TCRdb's copy holds only in-frame clones and misses some; the assay was immunoSEQ multiplex PCR. The profile shows about 120,000 clones, more than 65% of them singletons. Sequencing used peripheral blood, obtained from a patient treated with radiotherapy plus ipilimumab. All receptors come from a human donor with non-small cell lung cancer who had a partial response to radiotherapy plus ipilimumab.

V and J are TRBV5-6 and TRBJ1-6, with 9 positions matching TRBD1. The CDR3 is 13 amino acids. The junction had 1 base not matched to a gene; V was cut back by 7 bases and J by 5 bases. Germline CDR1 SGHDT, CDR2 YYEEEE. The CDR3 DNA reads as TGTGCCAGCGGGACAGGGCATAATTCACCCCTCCACTTT. Amino acids: CASGTGHNSPLHF.

V usage is TRBV19 and J usage is TRBJ1-1; 9 positions match TRBD1. CDR3 length: 17 residues. Trimming cost V 7 bases and J 1 base; bases outside gene matches: 13. Germline CDR1 and CDR2: LNHDA and SQIVND (reference sequence). CDR3 sequence (DNA): TGTGCCAGTACTGCGGACAGGGGCGCTATCGGGAACACTGAAGCTTTCTTT. This translates into CASTADRGAIGNTEAFF. Full variable domain (rest looked up from reference TRBV19 and TRBJ1-1): DGGITQSPKYLFRKEGQNVTLSCEQNLNHDAMYWYRQDPGQGLRLIYYSQIVNDFQKGDIAEGYSVSREKKESFPLTVTSAQKNPTAFYLCASTADRGAIGNTEAFFGQGTRLTVV.

This chain joins TRBV28 and TRBJ2-4; 8 bases are a match to TRBD1. V lost 5 bases to trimming and J lost 9 bases; unmatched junction nucleotides: 9. There are 14 residues in the CDR3. Germline CDR1 MDHEN, CDR2 SYDVKM. The CDR3 reads CASSTRQGSSIQYF. In nucleotides, the CDR3 is TGTGCCAGCAGTACCAGACAGGGGTCAAGCATTCAGTACTTC.

The rearrangement joins TRBV25-1 to TRBJ2-3; weak D call: TRBD1 (6 bases). The CDR3 is 15 residues long. Germline V CDR1 and CDR2: MGHDK, SYGVNS. V lost 4 bases, J lost 2 bases, and 13 bases lay in between. The CDR3 nucleotides are TGTGCCAGCAGTGCCGCGACAGGTGCCACAGATACGCAGTATTTT. It codes for CASSAATGATDTQYF.

This clone was detected only once. The chain combines TRBV6-1 with TRBJ2-7; maybe TRBD2 (5 bases). Germline-derived CDR1 and CDR2 are MNHNS and SASEGT. CDR3 length equals 14 residues. The V end was cut by 3 bases, the J end by 3 bases, with 12 bases between. CDR3 protein: CASSDFGELYEQYF. CDR3 bases: TGTGCCAGCAGTGACTTCGGGGAACTCTACGAGCAGTACTTC.

The rearrangement uses TRBV28 and TRBJ2-2; D might be TRBD1 (5 bases). Germline lookup yields CDR1 MDHEN and CDR2 SYDVKM. This CDR3 region has 13 residues. V was shortened by 6 bases and J by 7 bases, with 12 bases between the two germline ends. As DNA, the CDR3 is TGTGCCAGCAGCCAGGGTTGGGTCGGGGAGCTGTTTTTT. It codes for CASSQGWVGELFF.

CDR3 in amino acids: CASSQDSLEYGYTF. For the CDR3, the DNA is TGTGCCAGCAGCCAAGACTCCCTAGAGTATGGCTACACCTTC. This sequence joins TRBV4-2 and TRBJ1-2; D remains ambiguous. Trimming cost V 0 bases and J 5 bases, with 10 bases left between them. The germline V gene has CDR1 LGHNA and CDR2 YNFKEQ. CDR3 length: 14 residues.

CDR3 residues: CASSYASEDEQFF. In nucleotides, the CDR3 is TGTGCCAGCAGTTACGCTAGTGAAGATGAGCAGTTCTTC. This chain joins TRBV6-6 and TRBJ2-1; D remains unclear. With 2 bases removed from V and 8 bases from J, the gap between germline ends came to 10 bases. This CDR3 has 13 amino acids. The germline V gene has CDR1 MNHNY and CDR2 SVGAGI (reference sequence).

This chain connects TRBV28 to TRBJ2-2; D is unresolved. V lost 3 bases, J lost 6 bases, and 5 bases lay in between. Germline V gene data show CDR1 as MDHEN and CDR2 as SYDVKM. The CDR3 covers 12 residues. CDR3 sequence reads: CASSFIAGELFF. DNA of the CDR3: TGTGCCAGCAGTTTTATCGCCGGGGAGCTGTTTTTT.

This chain joins TRBV11-2 and TRBJ1-2, with D uncertain. Germline CDR1 SGHAT, CDR2 FQNNGV. This CDR3 comprises 12 residues. V lost 3 bases and J 8 bases, leaving 10 bases between the germline ends. The CDR3 here is CASSLEVSGYTF. CDR3 coding DNA: TGTGCCAGCAGCTTGGAGGTGTCCGGCTACACCTTC.

This clone is a singleton in its sample. The chain recombines TRBV7-2 with TRBJ2-2, with 10 positions matching TRBD2. Germline V CDR1 and CDR2: SGHTA, FQGNSA. The CDR3 runs to 14 residues. Germline trimming cut 5 bases from V and 8 bases from J; bases unmatched to any gene: 5. The CDR3: CASSPGLARGELFF. DNA for the CDR3: TGTGCCAGCAGCCCGGGACTAGCGCGGGGGGAGCTGTTTTTT. Full variable domain (missing parts from reference TRBV7-2 and TRBJ2-2): GAGVSQSPSNKVTEKGKDVELRCDPISGHTALYWYRQSLGQGLEFLIYFQGNSAPDKSGLPSDRFSAERTGGSVSTLTIQRTQQEDSAVYLCASSPGLARGELFFGEGSRLTVL.

This clone was seen a single time. The chain links TRBV6-4 to TRBJ2-3, with D uncertain. V lost 2 bases, J lost 6 bases, and 9 bases lay in between. The CDR3 has 13 amino acids. In germline, CDR1 is MRHNA, CDR2 SNTAGT. Written as DNA, the CDR3 is TGTGCCAGCAGTGACCGGTTATGGGATACGCAGTATTTT. This sequence encodes CASSDRLWDTQYF.

The CDR3 protein is CASTPRRTGGSYEQYF. Written as DNA, the CDR3 is TGTGCCAGCACCCCTCGGAGGACAGGGGGCTCCTACGAGCAGTACTTC. The J gene is TRBJ2-7, the V gene TRBV28; 10 bases align to TRBD1. CDR3 length equals 16 residues. Germline-derived CDR1 and CDR2 are MDHEN and SYDVKM. With 7 bases clipped from V and 0 bases from J, the junction kept 9 bases outside the gene matches.

CDR3 DNA sequence: TGCGCCAGCAGCCCTCTCGGGGTTGGTACAGATACGCAGTATTTT. Translated: CASSPLGVGTDTQYF. The chain employs TRBV5-1 and TRBJ2-3; D possibly corresponds to TRBD2 (5 bases). Trimming removed 4 bases at V and 3 bases at J, with 15 bases between. The CDR3 extends over 15 amino acids. Germline loops: CDR1 SGHRS, CDR2 YFSETQ.

This clone was observed a handful of times. The V gene is TRBV7-9, the J gene TRBJ2-1; unclear D gene. This CDR3 has 14 residues. CDR1 SEHNR and CDR2 FQNEAQ come from the germline V gene (reference sequence). Trimming stripped 0 bases from V and 6 bases from J, with 9 bases between. This chain's CDR3 is CASSLARVPNEQFF. As DNA, the CDR3 is TGTGCCAGCAGCTTAGCCCGTGTCCCCAATGAGCAGTTCTTC.

This sequence joins TRBV27 and TRBJ2-7, with D possibly being TRBD2 (6 bases). Germline assignment: CDR1 MNHEY and CDR2 SMNVEV (reference sequence). The CDR3 is 13 residues long. Trimming stripped 4 bases from V and 4 bases from J, with 11 bases between. The CDR3: CASSYREKYEQYF. In DNA form, the CDR3 reads TGTGCCAGCAGTTACCGGGAGAAATACGAGCAGTACTTC.

The gene calls are TRBV7-6 and TRBJ2-2; 7 bases map to TRBD2. V shed 11 bases and J 5 bases; nucleotides not matched to a gene: 11. This CDR3 has 14 amino acids. The germline V gene has CDR1 SGHVS and CDR2 FNYEAQ. The CDR3 region is CAGLGGRATGELFF. The CDR3 DNA reads TGTGCCGGTCTGGGCGGGAGAGCGACCGGGGAGCTGTTTTTT. Variable domain in full (rest from reference TRBV7-6 and TRBJ2-2): GAGVSQSPRYKVTKRGQDVALRCDPISGHVSLYWYRQALGQGPEFLTYFNYEAQQDKSGLPNDRFSAERPEGSISTLTIQRTEQRDSAMYRCAGLGGRATGELFFGEGSRLTVL.

As DNA, the CDR3 is TGTGCCAGCTCACCACAGGGACAGGGTATCTATGGCTACACCTTC. It encodes CASSPQGQGIYGYTF. This chain joins TRBV18 and TRBJ1-2; the match to TRBD1 covers 9 bases. The CDR3 length is 15 residues. Unmatched junction bases numbered 4, after V lost 1 base and J lost 4 bases. Germline loops: CDR1 KGHSH, CDR2 LQKENI.

This rearrangement joins TRBV7-2 to TRBJ1-4; 7 bases line up with TRBD1. The CDR3 spans 16 residues. Germline CDR1 reads SGHTA; CDR2 reads FQGNSA. V gave up 5 bases and J gave up 4 bases; unmatched junction bases: 10. The CDR3 DNA follows: TGTGCCAGCAGCCTACAGGGGAGCCTCTTTAATGAAAAACTGTTTTTT. Its translation is CASSLQGSLFNEKLFF.

The V and J genes are TRBV6-5 and TRBJ1-1; D remains unclear. The V end was cut by 8 bases, the J end by 4 bases, with 8 bases between. Germline V gene lookup returns CDR1 MNHEY and CDR2 SVGAGI. This CDR3 is 11 amino acids long. The CDR3 here is CASRGGTEAFF. The CDR3 DNA sequence: TGTGCCAGCCGGGGAGGCACTGAAGCTTTCTTT.

The rearrangement links TRBV9 to TRBJ2-7; possibly TRBD2 for D (6 bases). The CDR3 covers 14 residues. The ends were cut back, 1 base at V and 5 bases at J, with 13 bases in the middle. CDR1 is SGDLS and CDR2 is YYNGEE in the germline V gene. The CDR3: CASSVRRESHEQYF. The CDR3 nucleotides are TGTGCCAGCAGCGTACGACGGGAGAGCCACGAGCAGTACTTC.

The chain has TRBV2 and TRBJ2-7; D gene unclear. Germline V gene sequence: CDR1 SNHLY, CDR2 FYNNEI. V was trimmed by 6 bases and J by 9 bases, leaving 12 bases between them. This CDR3 spans 11 amino acids. CDR3 sequence reads: CASRLFSGQYF. The DNA of the CDR3 is TGTGCCAGCAGACTGTTCTCGGGGCAGTACTTC.

V and J are TRBV28 and TRBJ2-5; 7 bases map to TRBD2. V shed 2 bases, J shed 4 bases, and the junction held 13 bases outside the gene matches. The CDR3 runs 17 residues. CDR1 MDHEN and CDR2 SYDVKM come from the germline V gene. CDR3 region: CASSLRRRTGRGETQYF. CDR3 nucleotide sequence: TGTGCCAGCAGTTTACGGCGTCGGACGGGGAGGGGAGAGACCCAGTACTTC.

The rearrangement links TRBV27 to TRBJ1-1; no clear D gene. With 0 bases removed from V and 2 bases from J, the gap between germline ends came to 10 bases. This CDR3 is built from 15 residues. Germline V gene data show CDR1 as MNHEY and CDR2 as SMNVEV (reference sequence). The CDR3 is CASSLSGGPNTEAFF. Written as DNA, the CDR3 is TGTGCCAGCAGTTTATCGGGCGGGCCCAACACTGAAGCTTTCTTT.

This clone was seen more than once but under ten times. The V and J genes are TRBV4-2 and TRBJ2-1, with a tentative D call TRBD2 (5 bases). The CDR3 has 14 amino acids. The ends were cut back, 0 bases at V and 12 bases at J, with 15 bases in the middle. Germline lookup yields CDR1 LGHNA and CDR2 YNFKEQ. CDR3 in DNA: TGTGCCAGCAGCCAAGACCCCCCTAGTGCGGGGCAGTTCTTC. It is translated as CASSQDPPSAGQFF.

V is TRBV28 and J is TRBJ1-1; TRBD1 might be the D (6 bases). Germline V CDR1 and CDR2: MDHEN, SYDVKM. The CDR3 contains 15 residues. V was clipped by 2 bases and J by 1 base, with 11 bases between them. The CDR3 reads CASSLQGRGNTEAFF. In nucleotides, the CDR3 is TGTGCCAGCAGTTTACAGGGGAGAGGGAACACTGAAGCTTTCTTT.

CDR3 region: CASSLEAVPYEQYV. DNA for the CDR3: TGTGCCAGCAGCTTAGAGGCGGTTCCCTACGAGCAGTACGTC. The rearrangement joins TRBV7-8 to TRBJ2-7, with no clear D. There are 14 residues in the CDR3. V lost 1 base and J lost 2, with 9 bases in between. Germline CDR1 SGHVS, CDR2 FQNEAQ.

The chain links TRBV27 to TRBJ2-7; the match to TRBD1 covers 7 bases. Trimming removed 6 bases from V and 1 base from J; junction bases left unmatched: 3. The CDR3 length is 13 residues. Germline CDR1 is MNHEY and CDR2 is SMNVEV (reference sequence). The DNA of the CDR3 is TGTGCCAGCAGCAACAGGGGTTCCTACGAGCAGTACTTC. Protein sequence: CASSNRGSYEQYF.

In nucleotides, the CDR3 is TGCGCCAGCAGCTACTCGACAGGCCTCACAGATACGCAGTATTTT. This translates into CASSYSTGLTDTQYF. The chain uses TRBV4-3 and TRBJ2-3; tentative D call: TRBD1 (6 bases). CDR1 and CDR2 (germline): LGHNA, YSLEER. CDR3 size: 15 residues. V was cut by 5 bases and J by 2 bases, with 14 bases left in between.

This clone was seen only once. V usage is TRBV4-2 and J usage is TRBJ2-7; perhaps TRBD1 as D (5 bases). Germline CDR1 LGHNA, CDR2 YNFKEQ. V was shortened by 5 bases and J by 3 bases, with 26 bases between the two germline ends. This CDR3 is 18 amino acids long. This chain's CDR3 is CASSSRNLTGLGNYEQYV. CDR3 sequence (DNA): TGTGCCAGCAGCTCGCGTAACTTAACAGGTTTAGGGAACTACGAGCAGTACGTC.

This sequence joins TRBV9 and TRBJ2-1, with TRBD1 matching 7 bases. With V trimmed by 4 bases and J by 2 bases, 6 bases remained unmatched. Germline lookup yields CDR1 SGDLS and CDR2 YYNGEE. The CDR3 runs 15 residues. CDR3 nucleotide sequence: TGTGCCAGCAGCCTAACGGGACAGCCCTACAATGAGCAGTTCTTC. Protein sequence: CASSLTGQPYNEQFF.